This entry concerns a single TCR beta chain. Its antigen is unknown. These data belong to a study of cytomegalovirus exposure and HLA in healthy donors. Study outcomes and limitations: In all likelihood, a cluster of highly shared sequence variants was a sequencing artifact.

Germline CDR1 SGHDT, CDR2 YYEEEE. V dropped 1 base and J dropped 4 bases, with 14 bases sitting between them. There are 15 residues in the CDR3. The PCR made use of 60 Vbeta and 13 Jbeta primers. Some clones are missing from TCRdb's copy, which holds only in-frame ones; the method was immunoSEQ multiplex PCR. Here the sample spans about 160,000 clones, 70% to 80% being singletons. The rearrangement joins TRBV5-6 to TRBJ1-2, with unresolved D. Sequenced sample: PBMCs. The source of this sequence is a man aged 25 to 40 in good health and CMV-seropositive. This CDR3 is CASSLKLLGSYGYTF. The CDR3 DNA reads as TGTGCCAGCAGCTTGAAGCTGCTGGGGAGCTATGGCTACACCTTC.